This is a list of T cell receptor beta chains from one sample in a study of Graves' ophthalmopathy and Graves' hyperthyroidism. One entry per CDR3 protein, called by TCRdb with MiXCR from the multiplex PCR reads. This sample carries under 800,000 distinct CDR3 sequences, about a fifth of them seen once, and the ten largest clones take around 6.9%. Sequenced input: peripheral blood. Receptors originate from a woman younger than 35 with stable Graves' hyperthyroidism. Some clones in this sample may be carry-over from other donors' samples. The CDR3 runs from the conserved cysteine through the conserved F or W. D genes are given only for firm matches. Clone size is not always given. Where it is, it says once, few, many or a class for expanded clones.

J | V | D | size | DNA | CDR3
TRBJ2-1 | TRBV3-1 | NA | few | TGTGCCAGCAGCCAATCGGGAGCGGGCTACAATGAGCAGTTCTTC | CASSQSGAGYNEQFF
TRBJ1-1 | TRBV6-2/TRBV6-3 | NA | NA | TGTGCCAGCAGTCTGGGTGTTGAAGCTTGCTTT | CASSLGVEACF
TRBJ1-2 | TRBV12-3/TRBV12-4 | NA | NA | TGTGCCAGCAGTTTAAGGGGCACAATTGGCTACACCTTC | CASSLRGTIGYTF
TRBJ2-2 | TRBV11-2 | TRBD2 | NA | TGTGCCAGCAGCCTCAGGACTAGCGGGGACCCGAACACCGGGGAGCTGTTTTTT | CASSLRTSGDPNTGELFF
TRBJ2-4 | TRBV27 | NA | many | TGTGCCAGCAGTTTATATGCACCGCTAGCCAAAAACATTCAGTACTTC | CASSLYAPLAKNIQYF
TRBJ1-2 | TRBV12-3/TRBV12-4 | TRBD1 | many | TGTGCCAGCAGCAATTTTCCCAGGACAGGCAGTTATGGCTACACCTTC | CASSNFPRTGSYGYTF
TRBJ2-7 | TRBV5-1 | NA | NA | TGCGCCAGCAGCTCCCGCCCTCCGGGGGAAATATCCTACGAGCAGTACTTC | CASSSRPPGEISYEQYF
TRBJ1-2 | TRBV7-2 | TRBD1 | NA | TGTGCCAGCAGCTTGACAGGGACCGATGGCTACACCTTC | CASSLTGTDGYTF
TRBJ2-5 | TRBV10-3 | TRBD1 | NA | TGTGCCATCAGTGTGTCGGGACAGAAAGAGACCCAGTACTTC | CAISVSGQKETQYF
TRBJ2-5 | TRBV6-2/TRBV6-3 | NA | NA | TGTGCCAGCAGTTACGAGGTGGGGGCCGGAGAGACCCAGTACTTC | CASSYEVGAGETQYF
TRBJ2-7 | TRBV2 | NA | many | TGTGCCAGCAGTGATCTGGGCAGCTCCTACGAGCAGTACTTC | CASSDLGSSYEQYF
TRBJ1-1 | TRBV5-1 | NA | many | TGCGCCAGTTCGGTGTCCGAGGTTACTGAAGCTTTCTTT | CASSVSEVTEAFF
TRBJ1-5 | TRBV19 | NA | many | TGTGCCAGTAGTATAGAGGACGGAGGAAATCAGCCCCAGCATTTT | CASSIEDGGNQPQHF
TRBJ2-5 | TRBV12-3/TRBV12-4 | TRBD1 | many | TGTGCCAGCAGATCCTCCGGGACAGAAGAGACCCAGTACTTC | CASRSSGTEETQYF
TRBJ2-5 | TRBV6-5 | TRBD1 | many | TGTGCCAGCAGTTACTCTGGACAGGCCTACTACCAAGAGACCCAGTACTTC | CASSYSGQAYYQETQYF
TRBJ2-2 | TRBV7-2 | TRBD2 | NA | TGTGCCAGCAGCGCTAGCGGGGGGGCCGGCACCGGGGAGCTGTTTTTT | CASSASGGAGTGELFF
TRBJ2-5 | TRBV7-9 | NA | many | TGTGCCAGCAGCATCAGGACAGAAACGGAGACCCAGTACTTC | CASSIRTETETQYF
TRBJ1-3 | TRBV12-3/TRBV12-4 | TRBD1 | NA | TGTGCCAGCAGCCAGGGGGAAGGTACTGGAAACACCATATATTTT | CASSQGEGTGNTIYF
TRBJ1-2 | TRBV5-5 | NA | many | TGTGCCAGCAGCTTGACCCTTCAGGCGGCGAACTATGGCTACACCTTC | CASSLTLQAANYGYTF
TRBJ2-5 | TRBV7-3 | TRBD2 | NA | TGTGCCAGCAGCTTACGCGGGGGGGGGCGAGGCCAAGAGACCCAGTACTTC | CASSLRGGGRGQETQYF